This record concerns one TCR beta chain sequence. In the study's own analysis: Reference gene primers were amplified, and this amplification served to estimate nucleated cell counts. Sequencing used immunoSEQ multiplex PCR; TCRdb keeps in-frame clones, though not all of them. V, J and clone size were drawn from that table, and D and trimming were deduced from the DNA. This sample has about 180,000 clones, with over 75% found just once. This record comes from a study of blood T cell repertoires in COVID-19. Study-level information: T cells, B-cell-depleted T cells, or PBMCs provided the cDNA or gDNA that served as material.

Per the germline V gene, CDR1 is LNHDA and CDR2 is SQIVND (reference sequence). The CDR3 contains 15 residues. The V and J ends lost 6 bases and 4 bases, in that order; junction bases with no gene match: 8. While infection was still active, Seattle patients were enrolled and then followed longitudinally. J is TRBJ2-1 and V is TRBV19; the match to TRBD2 covers 8 bases. The sample comprised peripheral blood. The TCR originated in a person between 65 and 80 years old with COVID-19, enrolled during active disease. The CDR3 nucleotides are TGTGCCAGTAGGCCTCGGGGGGGCCGATACAATGAGCAGTTCTTC. This gives the protein CASRPRGGRYNEQFF.